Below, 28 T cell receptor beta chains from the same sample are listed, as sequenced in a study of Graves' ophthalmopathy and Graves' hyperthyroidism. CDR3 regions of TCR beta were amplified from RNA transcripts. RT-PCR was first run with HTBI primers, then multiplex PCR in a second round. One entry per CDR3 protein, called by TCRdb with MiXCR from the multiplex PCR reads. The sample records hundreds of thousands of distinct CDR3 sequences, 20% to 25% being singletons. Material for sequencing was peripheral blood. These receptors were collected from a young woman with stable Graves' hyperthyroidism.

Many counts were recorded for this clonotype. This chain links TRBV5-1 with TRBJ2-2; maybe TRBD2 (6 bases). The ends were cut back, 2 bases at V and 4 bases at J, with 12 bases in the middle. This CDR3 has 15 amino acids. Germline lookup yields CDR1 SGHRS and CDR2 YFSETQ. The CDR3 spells CASSLRGGGTGELFF. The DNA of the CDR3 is TGCGCCAGCAGCTTAAGGGGAGGCGGCACCGGGGAGCTGTTTTTT.

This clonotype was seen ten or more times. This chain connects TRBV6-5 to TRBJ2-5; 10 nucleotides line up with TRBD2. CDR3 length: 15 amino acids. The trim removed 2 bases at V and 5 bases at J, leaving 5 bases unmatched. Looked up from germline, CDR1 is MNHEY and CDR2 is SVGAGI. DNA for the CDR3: TGTGCCAGCAGTTACAGTCTAGCGGGGGTGGAGACCCAGTACTTC. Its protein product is CASSYSLAGVETQYF.

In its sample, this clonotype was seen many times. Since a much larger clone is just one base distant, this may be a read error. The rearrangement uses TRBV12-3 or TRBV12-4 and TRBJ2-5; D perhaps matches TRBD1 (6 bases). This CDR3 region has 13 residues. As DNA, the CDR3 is TGTGCCAGCAGGGGTGGGGGCCAAGAGACCAAGTACTTC. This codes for CASRGGGQETKYF.

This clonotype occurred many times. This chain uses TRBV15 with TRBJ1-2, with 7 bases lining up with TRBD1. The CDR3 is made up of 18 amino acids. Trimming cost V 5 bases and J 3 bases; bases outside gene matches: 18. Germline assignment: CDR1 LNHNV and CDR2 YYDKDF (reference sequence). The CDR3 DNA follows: TGTGCCACCAGCCGGGATCCCGGGACAGCTAGCTTTCACTATGGCTACACCTTC. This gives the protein CATSRDPGTASFHYGYTF.

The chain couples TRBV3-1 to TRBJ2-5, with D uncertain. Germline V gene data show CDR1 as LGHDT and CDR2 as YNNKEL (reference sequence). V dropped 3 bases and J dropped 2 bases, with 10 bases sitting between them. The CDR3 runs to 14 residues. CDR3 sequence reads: CASSHFSQQETQYF. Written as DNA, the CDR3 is TGTGCCAGCAGCCATTTTTCGCAACAAGAGACCCAGTACTTC.

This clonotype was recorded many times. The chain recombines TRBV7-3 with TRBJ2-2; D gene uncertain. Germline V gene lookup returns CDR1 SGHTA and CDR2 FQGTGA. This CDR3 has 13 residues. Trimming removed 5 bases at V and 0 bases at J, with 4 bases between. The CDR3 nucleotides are TGTGCCAGCAGCCCCGCGAACACCGGGGAGCTGTTTTTT. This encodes CASSPANTGELFF.

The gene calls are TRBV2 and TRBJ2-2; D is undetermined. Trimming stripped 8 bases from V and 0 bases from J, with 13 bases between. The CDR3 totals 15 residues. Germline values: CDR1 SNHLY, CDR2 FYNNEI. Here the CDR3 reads CASSMVPANTGELFF. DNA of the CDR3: TGTGCCAGCTCTATGGTGCCCGCGAACACCGGGGAGCTGTTTTTT.

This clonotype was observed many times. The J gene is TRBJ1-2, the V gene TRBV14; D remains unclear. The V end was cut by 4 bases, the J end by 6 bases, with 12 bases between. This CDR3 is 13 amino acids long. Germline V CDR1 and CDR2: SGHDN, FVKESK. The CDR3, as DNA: TGTGCCAGCAGCCTCGGGCCGTGGGATGGCTACACCTTC. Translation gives CASSLGPWDGYTF.

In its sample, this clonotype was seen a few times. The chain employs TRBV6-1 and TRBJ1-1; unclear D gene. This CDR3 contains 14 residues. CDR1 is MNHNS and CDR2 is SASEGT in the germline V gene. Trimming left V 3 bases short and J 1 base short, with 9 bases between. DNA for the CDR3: TGTGCCAGCAGTGAGTGGCACGGGAACACTGAAGCTTTCTTT. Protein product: CASSEWHGNTEAFF.

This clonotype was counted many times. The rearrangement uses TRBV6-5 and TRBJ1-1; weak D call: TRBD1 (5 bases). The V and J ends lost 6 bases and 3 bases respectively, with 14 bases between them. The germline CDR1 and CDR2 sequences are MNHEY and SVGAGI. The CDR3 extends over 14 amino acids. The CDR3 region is CASRRTRGDTEAFF. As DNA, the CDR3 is TGTGCCAGCAGGAGGACAAGGGGAGACACTGAAGCTTTCTTT.

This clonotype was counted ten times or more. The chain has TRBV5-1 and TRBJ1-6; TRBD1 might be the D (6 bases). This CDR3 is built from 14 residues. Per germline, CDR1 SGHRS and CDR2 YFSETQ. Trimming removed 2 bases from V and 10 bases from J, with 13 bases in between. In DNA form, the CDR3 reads TGCGCCAGCAGCTTCAGGGGACTAAGGTCACCCCTCCACTTT. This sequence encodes CASSFRGLRSPLHF.

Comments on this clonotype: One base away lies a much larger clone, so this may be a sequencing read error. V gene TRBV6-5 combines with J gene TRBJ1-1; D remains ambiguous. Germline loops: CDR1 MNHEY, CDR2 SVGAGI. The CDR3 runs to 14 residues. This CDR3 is CASSYQGLLTDAFF. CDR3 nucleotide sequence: TGTGCCAGCAGTTATCAAGGACTGCTTACTGATGCTTTCTTT.

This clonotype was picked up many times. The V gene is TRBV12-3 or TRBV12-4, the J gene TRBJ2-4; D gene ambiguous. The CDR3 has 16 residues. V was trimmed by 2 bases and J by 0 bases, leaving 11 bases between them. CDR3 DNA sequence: TGTGCCAGCAGTTTAAGGCGGTCCCTAGCCAAAAACATTCAGTACTTC. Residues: CASSLRRSLAKNIQYF.

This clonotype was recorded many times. The CDR3 reads CASSLYRRSYEQYF. CDR3 DNA sequence: TGTGCCAGCAGTCTCTATCGGAGGTCCTACGAGCAGTACTTC. J is TRBJ2-7 and V is TRBV12-3 or TRBV12-4; tentative D call: TRBD2 (5 bases). Trimming removed 5 bases from V and 1 base from J, with 12 bases in between. The length of the CDR3 is 14 residues.

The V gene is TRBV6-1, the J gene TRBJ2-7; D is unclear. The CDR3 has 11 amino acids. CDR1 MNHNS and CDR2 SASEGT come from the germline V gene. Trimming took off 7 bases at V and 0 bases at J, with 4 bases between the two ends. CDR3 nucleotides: TGTGCCAGCAAGGCCTCCTACGAGCAGTACTTC. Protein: CASKASYEQYF.

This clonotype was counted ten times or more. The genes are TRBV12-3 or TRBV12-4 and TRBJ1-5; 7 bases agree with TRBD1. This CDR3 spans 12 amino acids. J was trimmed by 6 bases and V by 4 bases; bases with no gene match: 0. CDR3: CASSWDSQPQHF. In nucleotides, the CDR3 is TGTGCCAGCAGTTGGGACAGTCAGCCCCAGCATTTT.

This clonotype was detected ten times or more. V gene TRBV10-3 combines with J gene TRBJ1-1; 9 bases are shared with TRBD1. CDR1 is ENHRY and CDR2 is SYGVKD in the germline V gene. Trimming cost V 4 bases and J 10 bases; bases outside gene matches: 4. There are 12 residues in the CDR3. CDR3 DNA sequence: TGTGCCATCAGTGGACAGGGGGATGCAGCTTTCTTT. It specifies CAISGQGDAAFF.

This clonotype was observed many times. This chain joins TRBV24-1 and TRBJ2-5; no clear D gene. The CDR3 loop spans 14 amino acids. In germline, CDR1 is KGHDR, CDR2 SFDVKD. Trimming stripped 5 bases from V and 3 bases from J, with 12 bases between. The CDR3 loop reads CATSAVGIEETQYF. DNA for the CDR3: TGTGCCACCAGTGCCGTTGGTATCGAAGAGACCCAGTACTTC.

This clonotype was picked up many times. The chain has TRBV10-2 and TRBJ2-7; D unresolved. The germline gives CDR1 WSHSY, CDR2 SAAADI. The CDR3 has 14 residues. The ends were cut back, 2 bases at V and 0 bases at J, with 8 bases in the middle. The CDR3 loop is CASSEGPDSYEQYF. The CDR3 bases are TGCGCCAGCAGTGAGGGTCCCGACTCCTACGAGCAGTACTTC.

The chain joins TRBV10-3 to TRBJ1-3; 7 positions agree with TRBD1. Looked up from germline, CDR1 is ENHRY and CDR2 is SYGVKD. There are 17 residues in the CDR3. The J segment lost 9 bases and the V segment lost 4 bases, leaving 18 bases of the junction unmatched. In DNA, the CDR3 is TGTGCCATCAGTGGCTCGGAAGTAGGGACAGTCCGAGGCACCATATATTTT. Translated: CAISGSEVGTVRGTIYF.

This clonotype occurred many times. In DNA form, the CDR3 reads TGCAGTGCTTTAGCGGGAGATGGTTACGAGCAGTACTTC. Protein sequence: CSALAGDGYEQYF. The V gene is TRBV20-1, the J gene TRBJ2-7; TRBD2 aligns across 9 bases. The length of the CDR3 is 13 residues. Germline-derived CDR1 and CDR2 are DFQATT and SNEGSKA (reference sequence). The V and J ends lost 5 bases and 4 bases, in that order; junction bases with no gene match: 6.

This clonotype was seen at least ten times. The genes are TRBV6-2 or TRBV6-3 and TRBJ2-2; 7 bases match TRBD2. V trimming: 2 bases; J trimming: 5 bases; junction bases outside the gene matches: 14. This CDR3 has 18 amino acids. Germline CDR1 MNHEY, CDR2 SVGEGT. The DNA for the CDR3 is TGTGCCAGCAGTTACGTACTAGGACTAGTAAGCGAAACCGGGGAGCTGTTTTTT. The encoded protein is CASSYVLGLVSETGELFF.

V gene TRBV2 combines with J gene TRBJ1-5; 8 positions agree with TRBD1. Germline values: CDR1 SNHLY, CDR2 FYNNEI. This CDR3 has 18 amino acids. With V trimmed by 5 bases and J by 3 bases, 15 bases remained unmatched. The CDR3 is CASSWTGLDLGANQPQHF. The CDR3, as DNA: TGTGCCAGCAGTTGGACAGGGTTAGATTTAGGTGCCAATCAGCCCCAGCATTTT.

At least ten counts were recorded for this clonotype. CDR3 DNA sequence: TGTGCCAGCGCCAGGGGGCGGAACACTGAAGCTTTCTTT. This translates into CASARGRNTEAFF. The chain uses TRBV12-3 or TRBV12-4 and TRBJ1-1; TRBD1 matches at 8 bases. With 8 bases clipped from V and 1 base from J, the junction kept 3 bases outside the gene matches. The CDR3 has 13 amino acids.

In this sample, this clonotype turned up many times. DNA for the CDR3: TGTGCCAGCAACCTTCAGCCCGGGAGGCGATCACCCCTCCACTTT. Translating it yields CASNLQPGRRSPLHF. The chain couples TRBV6-2 or TRBV6-3 to TRBJ1-6; no firm D call. Germline V gene lookup returns CDR1 MNHEY and CDR2 SVGEGT. The CDR3 length is 15 residues. Between the trimmed V and J ends, which lost 7 bases and 10 bases, there was a span of 20 bases.

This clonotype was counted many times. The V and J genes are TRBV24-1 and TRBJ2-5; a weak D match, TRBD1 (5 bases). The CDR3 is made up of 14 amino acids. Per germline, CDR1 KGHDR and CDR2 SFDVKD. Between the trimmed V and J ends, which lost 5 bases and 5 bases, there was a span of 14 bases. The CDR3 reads CATSVSPGRETQYF. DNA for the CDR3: TGTGCCACCAGTGTATCCCCAGGGCGGGAGACCCAGTACTTC.

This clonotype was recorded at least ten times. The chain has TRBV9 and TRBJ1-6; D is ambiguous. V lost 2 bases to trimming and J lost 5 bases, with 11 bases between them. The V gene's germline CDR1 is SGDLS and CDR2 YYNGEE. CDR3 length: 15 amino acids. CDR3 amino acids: CASSVSGSNNSPLHF. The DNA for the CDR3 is TGTGCCAGCAGCGTGTCCGGGTCCAATAATTCACCCCTCCACTTT.

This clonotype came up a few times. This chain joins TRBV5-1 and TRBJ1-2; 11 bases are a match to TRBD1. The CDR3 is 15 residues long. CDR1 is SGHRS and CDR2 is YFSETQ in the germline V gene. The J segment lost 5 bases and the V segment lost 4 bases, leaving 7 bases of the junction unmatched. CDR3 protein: CASSLRTGGVYGYTF. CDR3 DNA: TGCGCCAGCAGCCTCAGGACAGGGGGCGTGTATGGCTACACCTTC. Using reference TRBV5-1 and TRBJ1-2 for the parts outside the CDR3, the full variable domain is KAGVTQTPRYLIKTRGQQVTLSCSPISGHRSVSWYQQTPGQGLQFLFEYFSETQRNKGNFPGRFSGRQFSNSRSEMNVSTLELGDSALYLCASSLRTGGVYGYTFGSGTRLTVV.